These T cell receptor beta chains were read from a single sample in a study of CD8 T cells in ankylosing spondylitis. In TCRdb, the 5' RACE reads were re-called with MiXCR into one record per CDR3 protein. The sample lists more than 400,000 distinct CDR3 sequences; approximately 5.3% were seen once. What was sequenced was blood, either unsorted or a sorted T cell fraction (not recorded which). The receptors were gathered from a male donor with ankylosing spondylitis. CDR3s include the opening cysteine and the closing phenylalanine or tryptophan. D genes are given only for firm matches.

j_gene	v_gene	d_gene	CDR3aa
TRBJ2-1	TRBV6-2/TRBV6-3	NA	CASDEGGTYNEQFF
TRBJ2-3	TRBV5-1	TRBD2	CASSFFVSPRSGSVTDTQYF
TRBJ1-3	TRBV6-5	NA	CASSYSSDSFSGNTIYF
TRBJ1-1	TRBV7-9	NA	CAGLMNTEAFF
TRBJ2-3	TRBV5-1	NA	CASSLTTDTQYF
TRBJ2-3	TRBV4-2	NA	CASSQDRRTTDTQYF
TRBJ1-1	TRBV12-3/TRBV12-4	TRBD1	CASSLGGGAYTEAFF
TRBJ2-7	TRBV5-1	NA	CASSRRTVAYEQYF
TRBJ1-1	TRBV9	TRBD1	CASSVVGQGNTEAFF
TRBJ2-6	TRBV4-1	NA	CASSKRTVLDSGANVLTF
TRBJ1-6	TRBV4-3	NA	CASSQVPNSPLHF
TRBJ2-7	TRBV20-1	TRBD2	CSASGPGLADYYEQYF
TRBJ1-1	TRBV5-1	NA	CASREQGNTEAFF
TRBJ2-3	TRBV7-3	NA	CASSLGSHRGTDTQYF
TRBJ1-1	TRBV29-1	NA	CSVGSRKILNTEAFF
TRBJ2-7	TRBV27	NA	CASSTSGLVPYEQYF
TRBJ2-4	TRBV5-6	TRBD2	CASSHGTSVADEGF
TRBJ2-1	TRBV29-1	NA	CSLSPLGTGSLSSYNEQFF
TRBJ1-1	TRBV27	NA	CASSLSTWSTEAFF
TRBJ2-3	TRBV11-1	NA	CASLGGSTDTQYF
TRBJ2-2	TRBV6-1	NA	CAVWRGGTGELFF
TRBJ2-7	TRBV20-1	NA	CSAPRGRGGSYEQYF
TRBJ2-1	TRBV20-1	TRBD2	CSATLLAREPYNEQFF
TRBJ2-1	TRBV4-3	TRBD2	CASSQYWGTSGNYIEQFF
TRBJ2-5	TRBV11-2	NA	CASSLLSPSPSGPRETQYF
TRBJ2-7	TRBV28	TRBD1	CASSLLGQLYEQYF
TRBJ2-7	TRBV7-6	TRBD1	CASSTGTGSYSYEQYF
TRBJ2-1	TRBV7-2	NA	CASSLRFKPSGEQFF
TRBJ1-5	TRBV28	NA	CASSLIRANQPQHF
TRBJ1-6	TRBV12-3/TRBV12-4	NA	CASSTSSYNSPLHF
TRBJ2-7	TRBV12-3/TRBV12-4	NA	CASTLGGPSREQYF
TRBJ2-7	TRBV5-6	TRBD1	CASSPSPGTAIEQYF
TRBJ1-2	TRBV4-3	NA	CASSQEAAGDGYTF
TRBJ2-2	TRBV18	NA	CASSNGTYTGELFF
TRBJ2-3	TRBV29-1	TRBD2	CSVGASGSTDTQYF
TRBJ1-4	TRBV15	NA	CATSRDGTLGKLFF
TRBJ2-7	TRBV6-2/TRBV6-3	TRBD1	CASSRTGLPYEQYF
TRBJ2-2	TRBV28	NA	CASSYPTPGQGKPNTGELFF
TRBJ1-1	TRBV9	TRBD1	CASTRGQNTEAFF
TRBJ2-4	TRBV15	NA	CATSSDPNRPKNIQYF
TRBJ1-2	TRBV7-9	NA	CASSRPTGPDFYTF
TRBJ2-7	TRBV12-3/TRBV12-4	TRBD1	CASSQNRQGGEQYF
TRBJ2-3	TRBV9	NA	CASSVVEADTQYF
TRBJ1-1	TRBV3-1	TRBD1	CASSQADRANTEAFF
TRBJ2-5	TRBV20-1	NA	CSAPLQETQYF
TRBJ1-2	TRBV29-1	NA	CSVDRDMDGYTF
TRBJ2-5	TRBV13	TRBD2	CASSLEGAAGEETQYF
TRBJ2-1	TRBV11-1	NA	CASSFRPGRGSYNEQFF
TRBJ2-3	TRBV7-3	NA	CASSLTWDSDTQYF
TRBJ2-5	TRBV20-1	NA	CSARGEVETQYF
TRBJ2-7	TRBV5-5	NA	CASSTGAFYEQYF
TRBJ2-7	TRBV27	TRBD2	CASRTSSGYEQYF
TRBJ2-6	TRBV9	NA	CASSVWPGGANVLTF
TRBJ2-2	TRBV12-3/TRBV12-4	NA	CASSRGAGTGELFF
TRBJ1-1	TRBV12-3/TRBV12-4	TRBD1	CASSDRARDTEAFF
TRBJ2-2	TRBV15	TRBD2	CATSRDLAGGTGELFF
TRBJ2-7	TRBV5-6	NA	CASSPPGTDLYEQYF
TRBJ2-2	TRBV6-5	NA	CASSSAHRTPRAGELFF
TRBJ2-1	TRBV27	NA	CASSLSAYSYNEQFF
TRBJ2-3	TRBV20-1	TRBD2	CSAQWRGADTQYF